This TCR beta chain was sequenced in a study of early T cells in non-severe SARS-CoV-2 infection. Study overall: Chains were not paired, and sequencing was done on bulk RNA from unsorted whole blood. Study-wide results and limits: A preference for anti-spike CD8 responses marked VDJdb matching, which missed private and CD4 specificities.

About this clonotype itself: Antigen unknown.

Individual cDNA molecules carried attached unique molecular identifiers. TCRdb redid the calling of the 5' RACE reads with MiXCR, one entry per CDR3 protein. The table lists approximately 77,000 distinct CDR3 sequences, less than 20% of them singletons. The germline V and J ends were trimmed by 5 bases and 4 bases, with 13 bases remaining between them. Germline CDR1 SGHNT, CDR2 YYREEE (reference sequence). The CDR3 loop spans 13 amino acids. The gene calls are TRBV5-4 and TRBJ2-7, with D unclear. Sequenced: whole blood. This clonotype was sampled from an adult who was a healthcare worker with PCR-confirmed SARS-CoV-2 infection or an uninfected control (not recorded which). The DNA for the CDR3 is TGTGCCAGCAGTTCGCCGGATGGGTACGAGCAGTACTTC. As protein: CASSSPDGYEQYF.